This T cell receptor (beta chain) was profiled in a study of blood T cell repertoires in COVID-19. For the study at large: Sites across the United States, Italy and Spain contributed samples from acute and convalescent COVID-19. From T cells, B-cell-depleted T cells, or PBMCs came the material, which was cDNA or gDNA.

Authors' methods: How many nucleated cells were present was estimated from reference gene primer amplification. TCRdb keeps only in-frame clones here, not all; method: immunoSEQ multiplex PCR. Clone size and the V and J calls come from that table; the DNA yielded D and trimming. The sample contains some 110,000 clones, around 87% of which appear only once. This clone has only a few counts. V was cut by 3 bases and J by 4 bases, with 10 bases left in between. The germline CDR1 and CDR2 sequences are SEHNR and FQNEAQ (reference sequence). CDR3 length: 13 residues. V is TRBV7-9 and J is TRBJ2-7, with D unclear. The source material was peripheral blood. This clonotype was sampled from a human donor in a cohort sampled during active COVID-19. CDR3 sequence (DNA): TGTGCCAGCAGCTTTCCCGCCGGGTACGAGCAGTACTTC. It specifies CASSFPAGYEQYF.